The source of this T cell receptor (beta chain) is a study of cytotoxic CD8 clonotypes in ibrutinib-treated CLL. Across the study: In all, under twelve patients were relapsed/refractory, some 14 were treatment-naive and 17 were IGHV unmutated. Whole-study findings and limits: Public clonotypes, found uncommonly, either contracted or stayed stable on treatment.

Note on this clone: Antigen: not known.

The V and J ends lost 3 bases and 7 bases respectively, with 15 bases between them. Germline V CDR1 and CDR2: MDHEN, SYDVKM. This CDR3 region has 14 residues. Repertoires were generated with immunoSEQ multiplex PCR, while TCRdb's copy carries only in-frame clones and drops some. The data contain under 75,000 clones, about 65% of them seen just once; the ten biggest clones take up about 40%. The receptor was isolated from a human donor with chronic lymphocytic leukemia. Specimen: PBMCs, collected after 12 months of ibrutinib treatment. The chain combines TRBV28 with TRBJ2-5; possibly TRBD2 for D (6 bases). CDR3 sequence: CASSLLATKGTQYF. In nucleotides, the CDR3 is TGTGCCAGCAGTTTGCTAGCGACAAAGGGGACCCAGTACTTC.